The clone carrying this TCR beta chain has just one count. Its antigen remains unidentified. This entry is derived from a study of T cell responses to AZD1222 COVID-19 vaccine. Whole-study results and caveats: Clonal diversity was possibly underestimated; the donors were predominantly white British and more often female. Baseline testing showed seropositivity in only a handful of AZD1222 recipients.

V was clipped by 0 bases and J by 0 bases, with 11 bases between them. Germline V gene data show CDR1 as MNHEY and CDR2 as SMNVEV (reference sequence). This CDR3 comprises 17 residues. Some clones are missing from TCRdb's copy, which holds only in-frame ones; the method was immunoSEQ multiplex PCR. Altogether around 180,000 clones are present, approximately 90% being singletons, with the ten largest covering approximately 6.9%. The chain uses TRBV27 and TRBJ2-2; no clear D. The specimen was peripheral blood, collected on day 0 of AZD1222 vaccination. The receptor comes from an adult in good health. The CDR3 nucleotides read TGTGCCAGCAGTTTATCGCCAGAGAACGCGAACACCGGGGAGCTGTTTTTT. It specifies CASSLSPENANTGELFF.